Presented here are 19 T cell receptor beta chains from one specimen sequenced in a study of vaccination effects on CD4 cells after COVID-19. Isolation of CD4+ T cells took place after about ten days of culture. Infection with SARS-CoV-2 occurred in the person between March and December 2020, and PCR confirmed it. Vaccine administered to participants consisted of two doses of either BNT162b2 or mRNA-1273. Profiled with immunoSEQ multiplex PCR; TCRdb holds only in-frame clones, not every one. The repertoire includes roughly 30,000 clones, roughly 75% of them detected once, and around 6.6% sits in the top ten. These receptors are not linked to any known antigen. Material: CD4+ T cells from PBMCs cultured without peptide, obtained after COVID-19 vaccination. The receptors here all came from a human donor who had a prior SARS-CoV-2 infection.

The V call is TRBV29-1, the J call TRBJ2-2; D may be TRBD2 (5 bases). The CDR3 contains 13 residues. Trimming pared 4 bases from V and 4 bases from J, leaving 10 bases between. Looked up from germline, CDR1 is SQVTM and CDR2 is ANQGSEA. CDR3 DNA: TGCAGCGTTGTTCGGGGTGGCACCGGGGAGCTGTTTTTT. This encodes CSVVRGGTGELFF.

This chain links TRBV4-3 with TRBJ2-5, with D tentatively TRBD1 or TRBD2 (5 bases each). Looked up from germline, CDR1 is LGHNA and CDR2 is YSLEER. The V end lost 0 bases, the J end lost 5 bases, and 13 bases lay between the germline ends. This CDR3 comprises 15 residues. The CDR3: CASSQDWDPWETQYF. The CDR3 nucleotides are TGCGCCAGCAGCCAAGATTGGGACCCCTGGGAGACCCAGTACTTC.

The gene calls are TRBV15 and TRBJ2-3, with D possibly matching TRBD2 (5 bases). Trimming took 2 bases from V and 4 from J, leaving 13 bases between them. Germline V CDR1 and CDR2: LNHNV, YYDKDF (reference sequence). The CDR3 sequence is 15 residues long. CDR3: CATSRHRTPSDTQYF. Here the CDR3 DNA reads TGTGCCACCAGCAGACACCGGACTCCATCAGATACGCAGTATTTT.

Only a few counts were recorded for this clone. This rearrangement joins TRBV5-6 to TRBJ1-5; D not resolved. The CDR3 consists of 12 residues. Germline CDR1 reads SGHDT; CDR2 reads YYEEEE. The V and J ends lost 0 bases and 5 bases respectively, with 3 bases between them. This CDR3 is CASSLVDQPQHF. CDR3 sequence (DNA): TGTGCCAGCAGCTTGGTGGATCAGCCCCAGCATTTT.

The V gene is TRBV7-9, the J gene TRBJ2-7, with 12 bases that match TRBD1. Trimming at V came to 5 bases and at J to 4 bases, leaving 12 bases not matched to a gene. The CDR3 is made up of 17 amino acids. Germline-derived CDR1 and CDR2 are SEHNR and FQNEAQ (reference sequence). CDR3 DNA: TGTGCCAGCAGCCCTCCGGGACAGGGGGCCCGGCCTTACGAGCAGTACTTC. Translated, it gives CASSPPGQGARPYEQYF.

This rearrangement joins TRBV7-2 to TRBJ2-2; 10 nucleotides align to TRBD2. In germline, CDR1 is SGHTA, CDR2 FQGNSA. The CDR3 has 19 residues. V dropped 4 bases and J dropped 3; count of bases not matched to a gene: 14. The CDR3 sequence is CASSSWGLAGVSDTGELFF. In nucleotides, the CDR3 is TGTGCCAGCAGCTCCTGGGGGCTAGCGGGAGTATCCGACACCGGGGAGCTGTTTTTT.

The chain is built from TRBV7-8 and TRBJ2-1; D is unclear. The CDR3 totals 13 residues. The ends were cut back, 5 bases at V and 4 bases at J, with 9 bases in the middle. Germline V gene lookup returns CDR1 SGHVS and CDR2 FQNEAQ. The CDR3 bases are TGTGCCAGCAGCCCACCAAGGTACAATGAGCAGTTCTTC. Encoded protein: CASSPPRYNEQFF. Full variable domain (rest looked up from reference TRBV7-8 and TRBJ2-1): GAGVSQSPRYKVAKRGQDVALRCDPISGHVSLFWYQQALGQGPEFLTYFQNEAQLDKSGLPSDRFFAERPEGSVSTLKIQRTQQEDSAVYLCASSPPRYNEQFFGPGTRLTVL.

This clone was detected only once. V usage is TRBV2 and J usage is TRBJ2-7; either TRBD1 or TRBD2 may fit D (5 bases each). V gave up 4 bases and J gave up 5 bases, with 15 bases separating them. From germline, CDR1 is SNHLY and CDR2 FYNNEI. The CDR3 has 14 residues. CDR3 loop: CASSVGSRGDEQYF. CDR3 sequence (DNA): TGTGCCAGCAGTGTAGGGTCAAGAGGGGACGAGCAGTACTTC.

This chain links TRBV30 with TRBJ1-5; tentative D call: TRBD1 (5 bases). Germline assignment: CDR1 GTSNPN and CDR2 SVGIG (reference sequence). V was clipped by 4 bases and J by 3 bases, with 10 bases between them. CDR3 size: 13 residues. The CDR3 nucleotides are TGTGCCTGGACTGGGGGGTTCAATCAGCCCCAGCATTTT. This sequence encodes CAWTGGFNQPQHF.

J is TRBJ1-2 and V is TRBV19; D may be TRBD1 (5 bases). The CDR3 contains 13 residues. Trimming left V 0 bases short and J 4 bases short, with 6 bases between. Germline values: CDR1 LNHDA, CDR2 SQIVND (reference sequence). CDR3 region: CASSIEGGYGYTF. Here the CDR3 DNA reads TGTGCCAGTAGTATAGAGGGGGGCTATGGCTACACCTTC.

This clone appeared once. This chain joins TRBV4-2 and TRBJ2-3; D is tentatively TRBD1 or TRBD2 (6 bases each). Germline V gene lookup returns CDR1 LGHNA and CDR2 YNFKEQ. Trimming cost V 6 bases and J 4 bases, with 17 bases left between them. This CDR3 has 15 residues. CDR3 nucleotides: TGTGCCAGCAGATGGGGGGCGGGTGGGTCAGATACGCAGTATTTT. It specifies CASRWGAGGSDTQYF.

In this sample, this clone turned up once. The chain combines TRBV5-8 with TRBJ2-1; D remains ambiguous. Trimming took off 2 bases at V and 5 bases at J, with 8 bases between the two ends. The V gene's germline CDR1 is SGHTS and CDR2 YDEGEE. The CDR3 totals 13 residues. CDR3 coding DNA: TGTGCCAGCAGCTTTGACCGGGACAATGAGCAGTTCTTC. This gives the protein CASSFDRDNEQFF. The variable domain in full, completed from reference TRBV5-8 and TRBJ2-1, reads EAGVTQSPTHLIKTRGQQATLRCSPISGHTSVYWYQQALGLGLQFLLWYDEGEERNRGNFPPRFSGRQFPNYSSELNVNALELEDSALYLCASSFDRDNEQFFGPGTRLTVL.

The chain couples TRBV14 to TRBJ1-3; D is ambiguous. The ends were cut back, 2 bases at V and 2 bases at J, with 10 bases in the middle. The CDR3 is 15 amino acids. Germline-derived CDR1 and CDR2 are SGHDN and FVKESK. CDR3 residues: CASSQLTSPGNTIYF. The CDR3, as DNA: TGTGCCAGCAGCCAACTCACATCCCCTGGAAACACCATATATTTT.

The V call is TRBV7-2, the J call TRBJ2-7; TRBD2 aligns across 7 bases. The CDR3 loop spans 16 amino acids. Germline values: CDR1 SGHTA, CDR2 FQGNSA. J was trimmed by 3 bases and V by 1 base; bases with no gene match: 9. The CDR3 here is CASSLGPAGSDYEQYF. The CDR3 DNA sequence: TGTGCCAGCAGCTTAGGACCAGCGGGGTCAGACTACGAGCAGTACTTC. The full variable domain, its missing parts supplied by reference TRBV7-2 and TRBJ2-7, is GAGVSQSPSNKVTEKGKDVELRCDPISGHTALYWYRQSLGQGLEFLIYFQGNSAPDKSGLPSDRFSAERTGGSVSTLTIQRTQQEDSAVYLCASSLGPAGSDYEQYFGPGTRLTVT.

The chain uses TRBV5-1 and TRBJ2-5, with 9 bases matching TRBD2. There are 15 residues in the CDR3. The junction had 5 bases not matched to a gene; V was cut back by 0 bases and J by 5 bases. Germline V CDR1 and CDR2: SGHRS, YFSETQ. This chain's CDR3 is CASSLGLAGLETQYF. CDR3 sequence (DNA): TGCGCCAGCAGCTTGGGGCTAGCGGGGCTGGAGACCCAGTACTTC. Full variable domain (remainder filled in from reference TRBV5-1 and TRBJ2-5): KAGVTQTPRYLIKTRGQQVTLSCSPISGHRSVSWYQQTPGQGLQFLFEYFSETQRNKGNFPGRFSGRQFSNSRSEMNVSTLELGDSALYLCASSLGLAGLETQYFGPGTRLLVL.

This clone was recorded a few times. The rearrangement joins TRBV5-4 to TRBJ2-7; D possibly corresponds to TRBD2 (5 bases). Germline assignment: CDR1 SGHNT and CDR2 YYREEE (reference sequence). V dropped 2 bases and J dropped 5 bases, with 8 bases sitting between them. The CDR3 contains 12 residues. The CDR3 region has the DNA TGTGCCAGCAGCTTCGGGGAAAACGAGCAGTACTTC. This sequence encodes CASSFGENEQYF.

This chain joins TRBV25-1 and TRBJ2-7, with D tentatively TRBD1 or TRBD2 (5 bases each). The CDR3 consists of 14 residues. Germline CDR1 reads MGHDK; CDR2 reads SYGVNS. V was clipped by 3 bases and J by 5 bases, with 14 bases between them. The CDR3 here is CASSERQRGHEQYF. CDR3 bases: TGTGCCAGCAGTGAGCGACAGAGGGGCCACGAGCAGTACTTC.

The rearrangement joins TRBV12-3 or TRBV12-4 to TRBJ2-7, with TRBD2 matching over 8 bases. After removal of 3 bases from V and 4 bases from J, the junction contained 2 bases not matched to a gene. The CDR3 runs 13 residues. CDR3 loop: CASSLASGYEQYF. For the CDR3, the DNA is TGTGCCAGCAGTTTGGCTAGCGGGTACGAGCAGTACTTC.

This chain connects TRBV27 to TRBJ2-5, with D perhaps matching TRBD1 or TRBD2 (5 bases each). In germline, CDR1 is MNHEY, CDR2 SMNVEV (reference sequence). The CDR3 spans 18 residues. Trimming took off 0 bases at V and 0 bases at J, with 17 bases between the two ends. The CDR3 loop is CASSLSGRNLGYQETQYF. The CDR3 region has the DNA TGTGCCAGCAGTTTATCGGGACGAAACTTGGGCTACCAAGAGACCCAGTACTTC.